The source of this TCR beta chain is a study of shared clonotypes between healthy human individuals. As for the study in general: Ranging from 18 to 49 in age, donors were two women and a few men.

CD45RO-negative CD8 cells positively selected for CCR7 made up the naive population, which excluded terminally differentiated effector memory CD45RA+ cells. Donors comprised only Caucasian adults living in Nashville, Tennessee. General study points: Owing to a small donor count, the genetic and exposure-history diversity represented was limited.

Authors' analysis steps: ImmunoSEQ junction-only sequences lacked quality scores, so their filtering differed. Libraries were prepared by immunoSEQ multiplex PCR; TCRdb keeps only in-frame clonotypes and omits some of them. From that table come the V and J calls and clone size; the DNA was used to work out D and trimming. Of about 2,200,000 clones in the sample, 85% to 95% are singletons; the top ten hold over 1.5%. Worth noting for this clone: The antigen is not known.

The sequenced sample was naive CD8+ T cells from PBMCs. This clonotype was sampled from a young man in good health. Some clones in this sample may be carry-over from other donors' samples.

The CDR3 protein is CASSISGLGAFF. The CDR3 region has the DNA TGTGCCAGTAGTATTTCGGGGTTGGGAGCTTTCTTT. The chain joins TRBV19 to TRBJ1-1; D is unresolved. V was shortened by 3 bases and J by 10 bases, with 12 bases between the two germline ends. The CDR3 extends over 12 amino acids. Germline CDR1 reads LNHDA; CDR2 reads SQIVND (reference sequence).